This TCR beta chain came from a study of tumor-infiltrating lymphocytes in primary liver carcinoma (TCRdb year 2017). Turning to the overall study: The five patients, three men and two women aged 30 to 69 years, had hepatocellular carcinoma (four) or combined HCC and intrahepatic cholangiocarcinoma (one). A total of 35 specimens from 5 patients underwent TCRbeta repertoire sequencing, comprising approximately 25 tumor regions, 5 adjacent noncancerous liver tissues and 5 peripheral blood samples. To link TCRbeta repertoire diversity to the local molecular phenotype, the 20 to 30 tumor region samples were profiled with Agilent mRNA microarrays. Samples yielded roughly 3.5 to 7.13 million productive TCRbeta reads; read depth did not differ significantly between tissue types. Reproducibility between technical replicate repertoires was high, with correlation coefficients above 0.98 and mean shared-clone rates roughly 0.91. The five patients had tumors staged T1-T3 N0M0, with maximum diameters ranging from about 4 to 10 cm. TCRbeta repertoire sequencing, expression microarrays and whole-exome sequencing were combined in the study across five regions of each liver tumor, with adjacent normal tissue and blood also included.

Using a constant-region primer and ProtoScript II reverse transcriptase, TCRbeta-specific cDNA was reverse-transcribed from about 540 ng total RNA. The TCRbeta libraries were prepared through three rounds of nested multiplex PCR following a slightly modified ARM-PCR procedure. Each of the first two PCR rounds ran for roughly 9 cycles using multiplex TRBV1-TRBV30 forward primers together with a Cbeta reverse primer. Sample barcodes and Illumina adapters were attached in a final 25-cycle PCR using Deep VentR polymerase. Before sequencing, amplicons between 200 and 500 bp were purified from gel using a QIAquick gel extraction kit. TCRbeta amplicons were sequenced on an Illumina HiSeq 2500 with 250-bp paired-end reads. As for how the authors treated the data: To recover full CDR3 sequences, reads were quality-trimmed using Trimmomatic v0.33 and paired reads were then merged using FLASH v1.2.11. V, D and J germline segments were assigned to the rearranged TCRbeta sequences by MiGEC v1.2.1b. Clonotype statistics and Shannon-Wiener diversity indices were calculated with VDJtools v1.0.0. To cut down on sampling bias, every analysis after diversity analysis relied on just the 250 most abundant clonotypes from each sample. The public sequencing data were trimmed at Q25 with fastp and processed into clonotypes with MiXCR by TCRdb, which kept only in-frame beta chains. Here each entry gathers all rows of one CDR3 protein and keeps the most common genes and DNA. The V and J calls reflect TCRdb's pipeline rather than the authors' work. The sample records approximately 190,000 distinct CDR3 sequences, roughly 80% of which are singletons. The ten most abundant clones make up roughly 20% of the sample.

With regard to this clonotype: The antigen it binds to is not known. The junction shows a germline mismatch at one end, possibly a read error.

The paper as a whole reports these results and caveats: The study included only five patients, and the authors note findings should be validated in a larger study. Bulk unsorted samples precluded comparing CD4+ and CD8+ T cell repertoires. Compared with blood, tumors had a significantly larger share of the repertoire taken up by the top 250 clones (p = 0.039). Consistent with antigen-driven expansion, pairs of tumor regions showed higher repertoire overlap (mean approximately 35%) than either tumor-adjacent pairs (about 17%) or tumor-blood pairs (about 15%). Just about 7.5-24% of top clones turned up in all five regions of a tumor, which suggests spatial heterogeneity among tumor-infiltrating T cells. Only the TCR beta chain was sequenced, so true repertoire diversity is likely underestimated because unpaired alpha chains were not captured.

Without any cell sorting, total RNA and DNA were co-extracted from about 20-30 mg of bulk tissue using the AllPrep DNA/RNA mini kit. A few patients with histopathologically diagnosed primary liver carcinoma underwent surgical resection in China between 2015 and March 2016. Patients had chronic HBV infection and were treatment-naive at sampling. Five spatially separated regions were sampled per tumor: superior, inferior, left-lateral and right-lateral poles, plus the tumor centre. Histological examination found more than 80% viable tumor cells in every tumor sample. Pieces of fresh tumor and adjacent tissue were cut in half, with one half kept in RNAlater at -80 degrees C and the other half sent for histology. Measured from the cysteine to the phenylalanine, the CDR3 is 15 residues long. Here the CDR3 DNA is all that survives: 45 bases in frame from base 1. Based on the germline V gene, the CDR1 and CDR2 sequences are ENHRY and SYGVKD.

The TCR sequence derives from a man aged 40-49 years with primary liver carcinoma and hepatitis B virus infection. The sequencing sample was made of tumor tissue from primary liver carcinoma. The chain is assembled from TRBV10-3 and TRBJ1-5; the D gene remains uncertain. The nucleotide sequence reads as follows: TGTGCCATCAACCCGAACAAAGGAAGGCAACAGCTCCAGCATTTT. Translated, this is CAINPNKGRQQLQHF.